This T cell receptor beta chain was found in a study of CD8 T cells in Susac syndrome. Findings and limits, study-wide: An acknowledgment was made by the study that its TCR sequencing and HLA analysis involved relatively few individuals.

A quantity of about 0.5 to 1 ug RNA underwent reverse transcription using random hexamers. TCRdb reprocessed the immunoSEQ multiplex PCR reads with MiXCR, giving one entry per CDR3 protein. This sample has fewer than 85,000 distinct CDR3 sequences, with about 95% found just once. This clonotype was detected only once. What it recognizes is unknown. Germline CDR1 and CDR2: GTSNPN and SVGIG (reference sequence). CDR3 length equals 13 residues. V lost 3 bases to trimming and J lost 5 bases, with 14 bases between them. TCR beta sequences were obtained from blood CD8+ and CD4+ T cells. The patients who served as multiple sclerosis controls were treatment-naive and had stable or active relapsing-remitting disease that fulfilled the revised McDonald criteria.

The sequence was obtained from a human donor with multiple sclerosis. The sequenced material came from CD8+ T cells from PBMCs. The chain has TRBV30 and TRBJ2-7; D is undetermined. The CDR3 bases are TGTGCCTGGAGCCCCAGAGAAATCCACGAGCAGTACTTC. It specifies CAWSPREIHEQYF.